This TCR beta chain was identified in a study of PD-1 blockade in classical Hodgkin lymphoma. Study in general: Patients were infused with nivolumab 3 mg/kg every 2 weeks.

CDR3 size: 15 residues. Per germline, CDR1 MNHNY and CDR2 SVGAGI (reference sequence). For this clone: Its antigen is as yet unknown.

Points from the study as a whole: By cycle point C4D1, TCR diversity had risen significantly in CD4+ cells (but not CD8+ cells). Initiation of nivolumab under 1 year after ASCT led to exclusion of patients.

Only in-frame clones appear in the TCRdb table, and some are missing; sequencing was by immunoSEQ multiplex PCR. The repertoire holds approximately 99,000 clones, with roughly nine tenths as singletons. Each of the patients experienced relapse following autologous stem cell transplantation, and their brentuximab vedotin exposure differed. The genes are TRBV6-6 and TRBJ2-5; 7 bases fit TRBD1. With the DNA end fitting TRBJ2-7 better, the J assignment may be wrong. The source is a human donor with classical Hodgkin lymphoma. The sequencing here drew on peripheral blood mononuclear cells (PBMCs), taken before the second cycle of nivolumab. Here the CDR3 reads CASRTTGAYPYEQYF. CDR3 in DNA: TGTGCCAGCAGGACCACAGGGGCCTATCCCTACGAGCAGTACTTC.